The clone carrying this T cell receptor beta chain appeared a few times. Its target is not known. In the same sample, other DNA sequences code for this CDR3. These data are taken from a study of T cell responses to AZD1222 COVID-19 vaccine. This table comes from immunoSEQ multiplex PCR, and its TCRdb copy is limited to in-frame clones, with some not included. The table has 90,000 to 100,000 clones, around 84% seen once. Trimming took 1 base from V and 4 from J, leaving 5 bases between them. The CDR3 is 13 residues long. Regarding the study as a whole: Clonal diversity was possibly underestimated, and the donors were mostly white British, with more females.

The origin of this receptor is an adult who received the AZD1222 COVID-19 vaccine. The chain couples TRBV12-3 or TRBV12-4 to TRBJ1-5, with no clear D. The sample here was peripheral blood, taken 28 days after the second AZD1222 dose. As DNA, the CDR3 is TGTGCCAGCAGTTTAGTTTCGAATCAGCCCCAGCATTTT. Its protein is CASSLVSNQPQHF.